Here is one T cell receptor beta chain with its context. The sample originates from a study of blood T cell repertoires in COVID-19. Study background: The study drew acute and convalescent COVID-19 samples from the United States, Italy and Spain.

Generated by immunoSEQ multiplex PCR, the TCRdb table keeps only in-frame clones and is missing some. The sample gives about 68,000 clones, around 86% of which show up once; under 1.5% is in the top ten. Material for sequencing was peripheral blood. The TCR originated in a woman aged 60 to 75 with acute or convalescent COVID-19.

CDR3 region: CASSSRTNQETQYF. The CDR3 DNA sequence: TGTGCCAGCAGCTCGCGGACTAATCAAGAGACCCAGTACTTC. The V and J genes are TRBV5-4 and TRBJ2-5, with D possibly TRBD2 on 6 matching bases. CDR1 and CDR2 from the germline V gene are SGHNT and YYREEE (reference sequence). This CDR3 has 14 residues. The ends were cut back, 3 bases at V and 2 bases at J, with 11 bases in the middle.